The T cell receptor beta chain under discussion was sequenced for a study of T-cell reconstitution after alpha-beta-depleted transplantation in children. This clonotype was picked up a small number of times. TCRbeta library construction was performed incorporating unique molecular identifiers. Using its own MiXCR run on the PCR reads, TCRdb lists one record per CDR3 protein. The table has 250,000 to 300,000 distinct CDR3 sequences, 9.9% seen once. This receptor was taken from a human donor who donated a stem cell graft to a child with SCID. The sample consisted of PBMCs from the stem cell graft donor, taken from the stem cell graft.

The CDR3 loop is CASSLDLQGFSEQYF. The CDR3 nucleotides read TGTGCCAGCAGCTTGGATTTACAGGGTTTCTCGGAGCAGTACTTC. The rearrangement links TRBV5-4 to TRBJ2-7; D possibly corresponds to TRBD1 (6 bases). Germline values: CDR1 SGHNT, CDR2 YYREEE (reference sequence). The V and J ends lost 0 bases and 7 bases respectively, with 17 bases between them. This CDR3 is 15 amino acids long.